Listed below are T cell receptor beta chains from one sample, sequenced in a study of T cell responses to AZD1222 COVID-19 vaccine. The protocol was immunoSEQ multiplex PCR, while the TCRdb copy is restricted to in-frame clones and leaves out a portion. The repertoire holds 130,000 to 150,000 clones, with nearly 90% as singletons. Specimen: peripheral blood, collected 28 days after the second dose of the MenACWY control vaccine. Receptors were obtained from an adult who received the MenACWY meningococcal vaccine as a control. Both conserved end residues are part of each CDR3. The D gene is left open where the match is weak. For some rows the clone size is stated as once, few or many, or as a class when expanded; others skip it.

d_gene: -
v_gene: TRBV5-1
abundance: -
j_gene: TRBJ2-5
CDR3nt: TGCGCCAGCTCCGACGGGAGTAGGGAGACCCAGTACTTC
CDR3aa: CASSDGSRETQYF

d_gene: -
v_gene: TRBV19
abundance: -
j_gene: TRBJ2-1
CDR3nt: TGTGCCAGTAGTATAGAGGGGGCGAAGGGGCAGTTCTTC
CDR3aa: CASSIEGAKGQFF

d_gene: TRBD1
v_gene: TRBV2
abundance: -
j_gene: TRBJ1-1
CDR3nt: TGTGCCAGCAGTGAAGCGCTTGACAGGGTAAAGAACACTGAAGCTTTCTTT
CDR3aa: CASSEALDRVKNTEAFF

d_gene: TRBD1
v_gene: TRBV19
abundance: -
j_gene: TRBJ1-5
CDR3nt: TGTGCCAGTAGTCCTCGACAGGGCAGGGGGCCCCAGCATTTT
CDR3aa: CASSPRQGRGPQHF

d_gene: -
v_gene: TRBV10-3
abundance: once
j_gene: TRBJ2-7
CDR3nt: TGTGCCATCAGTGAGTCGATGGGCTACGAGCAGTACTTC
CDR3aa: CAISESMGYEQYF

d_gene: -
v_gene: TRBV28
abundance: -
j_gene: TRBJ2-6
CDR3nt: TGTGCCAGCAGCCCCCCGGTCGCCTCTGGGGCCAACGTCCTGACTTTC
CDR3aa: CASSPPVASGANVLTF

d_gene: -
v_gene: TRBV27
abundance: -
j_gene: TRBJ1-6
CDR3nt: TGTGCCAGCAGTTTATTTCGGGGGGCATCATATTCACCCCTCCACTTT
CDR3aa: CASSLFRGASYSPLHF

d_gene: -
v_gene: TRBV2
abundance: once
j_gene: TRBJ2-4
CDR3nt: TGTGCCAGCAGTGCGGGACCCAAAAACATTCAGTACTTC
CDR3aa: CASSAGPKNIQYF

d_gene: -
v_gene: TRBV5-5
abundance: once
j_gene: TRBJ1-4
CDR3nt: TGTGCCAGCGGGGAATTGGATGAAAAACTGTTTTTT
CDR3aa: CASGELDEKLFF

d_gene: -
v_gene: TRBV19
abundance: -
j_gene: TRBJ1-4
CDR3nt: TGTGCCAGTAGTATAACCGACCCCCAAAAACTGTTTTTT
CDR3aa: CASSITDPQKLFF

d_gene: -
v_gene: TRBV5-1
abundance: -
j_gene: TRBJ2-4
CDR3nt: TGCGCCAGCAGCGCCACTGTAGCCAAAAACATTCAGTACTTC
CDR3aa: CASSATVAKNIQYF

d_gene: -
v_gene: TRBV4-1
abundance: -
j_gene: TRBJ2-7
CDR3nt: TGCGCCAGCAGCCAGTCCATGAACTACGAGCAGTACTTC
CDR3aa: CASSQSMNYEQYF

d_gene: -
v_gene: TRBV11-2
abundance: -
j_gene: TRBJ2-5
CDR3nt: TGTGCCAGCAGCCAGGAATTTGGTAGCCAAGAGACCCAGTACTTC
CDR3aa: CASSQEFGSQETQYF